The T cell receptor beta chain described here comes from a study of T cell responses to AZD1222 COVID-19 vaccine. Turning to the study itself: Second doses that came at about 4 or about 12 weeks were put together.

The CDR3 contains 14 residues. The V and J ends lost 6 bases and 2 bases, in that order; junction bases with no gene match: 6. CDR1 MNHEY and CDR2 SVGAGI come from the germline V gene. Some clones are missing from TCRdb's copy, which holds only in-frame ones; the method was immunoSEQ multiplex PCR. The sample lists approximately 150,000 clones; nearly 95% were seen once. The sequence derives from an adult in good health. The genes are TRBV6-5 and TRBJ1-2; 7 nucleotides match TRBD1. This sample comprised peripheral blood, obtained on day 0 of AZD1222 vaccination. CDR3 bases: TGTGCCAGCAGCCGATTGGGACAGAACTATGGCTACACCTTC. This gives the protein CASSRLGQNYGYTF.